The rows below give T cell receptor beta chains drawn from one sample of a study of sequential checkpoint blockade in melanoma. Profiled with immunoSEQ multiplex PCR; TCRdb holds only in-frame clones, not every one. The sample holds 10,000 to 15,000 clones, 60% to 80% seen once. Sequenced here: CD8+ T cells sorted from blood (inferred from file names), sampled from a patient given nivolumab and ipilimumab in sequence. The receptors were gathered from a human donor with melanoma. Each CDR3 is given with its conserved first and last residue. The D gene is left open where the match is weak. Some rows have no size entry. The others give once, few or many, or a class for an expanded clone.

clone size,D gene,J gene,V gene,CDR3 protein,CDR3 DNA
few,TRBD2,TRBJ2-3,TRBV7-3,CASSLGSGAADTQYF,TGTGCCAGCAGCTTAGGTAGCGGGGCCGCAGATACGCAGTATTTT
NA,TRBD2,TRBJ2-1,TRBV5-8,CASSAVREGAYNEQFF,TGTGCCAGCAGCGCCGTGCGGGAGGGGGCCTACAATGAGCAGTTCTTC
once,NA,TRBJ2-2,TRBV5-1,CASSITGELFF,TGCGCCAGCAGTATTACCGGGGAGCTGTTTTTT
NA,TRBD1,TRBJ2-3,TRBV19,CASSIGQGISTDTQYF,TGTGCCAGTAGTATTGGACAGGGCATCAGCACAGATACGCAGTATTTT
NA,NA,TRBJ1-1,TRBV27,CASSFTYPPGREDTEAFF,TGTGCCAGCAGTTTCACCTATCCCCCCGGCAGGGAGGACACTGAAGCTTTCTTT
few,TRBD2,TRBJ2-7,TRBV5-6,CASTSGLAGVISYEQYF,TGTGCCAGCACTTCGGGACTAGCGGGAGTTATATCGTACGAGCAGTACTTC
NA,TRBD1,TRBJ1-5,TRBV6-1,CASSVGGQNQPQHF,TGTGCCAGCAGTGTAGGGGGACAGAATCAGCCCCAGCATTTT
NA,TRBD1,TRBJ2-1,TRBV5-6,CASSLGARGRYNEQFF,TGTGCCAGCAGCTTGGGGGCAAGGGGGCGGTACAATGAGCAGTTCTTC
NA,TRBD1,TRBJ2-7,TRBV19,CASSKNRGPLREQYF,TGTGCCAGTAGTAAAAACAGGGGGCCTCTGCGCGAGCAGTACTTC
NA,NA,TRBJ2-1,TRBV15,CATSRSLSSYNEQFF,TGTGCCACCAGCAGATCATTGAGCTCCTACAATGAGCAGTTCTTC
NA,NA,TRBJ2-5,TRBV27,CASSLSPRGTQYF,TGTGCCAGCAGTTTATCTCCCCGGGGGACCCAGTACTTC
NA,TRBD1,TRBJ2-7,TRBV4-3,CASSQGLTGGYSYEQYF,TGCGCCAGCAGCCAAGGCCTTACAGGGGGTTACTCCTACGAGCAGTACTTC
NA,TRBD2,TRBJ2-1,TRBV6-6,CASRGLAGVYNEQFF,TGTGCCAGCAGAGGACTAGCGGGGGTATACAATGAGCAGTTCTTC
NA,TRBD2,TRBJ2-7,TRBV4-2,CASSQDLAGVSYEQYF,TGTGCCAGCAGCCAAGATTTAGCGGGTGTATCCTACGAGCAGTACTTC
once,TRBD2,TRBJ2-3,TRBV5-4,CASSAGLATDTQYF,TGTGCCAGCAGCGCGGGACTAGCCACAGATACGCAGTATTTT
NA,TRBD1,TRBJ2-4,TRBV7-9,CASSLYGTGLELNIQYF,TGTGCCAGCAGCTTATACGGGACAGGCCTCGAACTAAACATTCAGTACTTC
NA,NA,TRBJ2-3,TRBV7-3,CASSSEQELGTDTQYF,TGTGCCAGCAGCTCCGAACAGGAGCTCGGCACAGATACGCAGTATTTT
NA,TRBD2,TRBJ2-7,TRBV7-3,CASSLKGTTYEQYF,TGTGCCAGCAGCTTAAAAGGGACTACTTACGAGCAGTACTTC
NA,NA,TRBJ2-4,TRBV27,CASSLTPQEGAKNIQYF,TGTGCCAGCAGTCTAACCCCCCAGGAGGGGGCCAAAAACATTCAGTACTTC
NA,TRBD1,TRBJ2-5,TRBV4-1,CASSPQGARGETQYF,TGCGCCAGCAGCCCCCAGGGGGCGAGGGGAGAGACCCAGTACTTC
once,NA,TRBJ2-3,TRBV4-1,CASSSVGAPDTQYF,TGCGCCAGCAGCTCCGTTGGAGCGCCAGATACGCAGTATTTT
NA,NA,TRBJ2-5,TRBV1,CTSSHGTVEETQYF,TGCACCAGCAGCCACGGGACAGTAGAAGAGACCCAGTACTTC
NA,NA,TRBJ2-7,TRBV4-1,CASSQGLSYEQYF,TGCGCCAGCAGCCAAGGACTGAGCTACGAGCAGTACTTC
NA,NA,TRBJ2-5,TRBV27,CASSPFGASQETQYF,TGTGCCAGCAGCCCCTTTGGAGCTAGTCAAGAGACCCAGTACTTC
NA,TRBD2,TRBJ2-2,TRBV27,CASAHLAGVNTGELFF,TGTGCCAGCGCCCACCTAGCGGGAGTTAACACCGGGGAGCTGTTTTTT
NA,NA,TRBJ2-7,TRBV4-1,CASSQVRTAYEQYF,TGCGCCAGCAGCCAAGTCAGGACAGCGTACGAGCAGTACTTC
NA,NA,TRBJ1-2,TRBV28,CASSSLREGVGYTF,TGTGCCAGCAGTTCCCTCAGGGAGGGGGTTGGCTACACCTTC
few,NA,TRBJ2-7,TRBV21-1,CASSKVSGTGAYEQYF,TGTGCCAGCAGCAAAGTTTCCGGGACAGGGGCCTACGAGCAGTACTTC
NA,NA,TRBJ2-7,TRBV2,CASRLPSYEQYF,TGTGCCAGCAGACTACCCTCCTACGAGCAGTACTTC
NA,TRBD2,TRBJ2-1,TRBV19,CASSIWSHWTSGVNNEQFF,TGTGCCAGTAGTATCTGGAGCCACTGGACTAGCGGGGTTAACAATGAGCAGTTCTTC
NA,TRBD1,TRBJ2-1,TRBV4-2,CASSQVTGGGNEQFF,TGTGCCAGCAGCCAAGTGACAGGGGGCGGGAATGAGCAGTTCTTC
NA,TRBD1,TRBJ2-1,TRBV19,CASSIGQGSYNEQFF,TGTGCCAGTAGTATCGGACAGGGGTCGTACAATGAGCAGTTCTTC
NA,TRBD1,TRBJ2-6,TRBV7-8,CASSSAMDRPYSGANVLTF,TGTGCCAGCAGCTCCGCAATGGACAGGCCTTACTCTGGGGCCAACGTCCTGACTTTC
NA,TRBD1,TRBJ1-5,TRBV6-1,CASSEVRGSNQPQHF,TGTGCCAGCAGTGAAGTCAGGGGGTCGAATCAGCCCCAGCATTTT
NA,NA,TRBJ2-7,TRBV6-6,CASSYFHSSYEQYF,TGTGCCAGCAGTTATTTCCACTCTTCCTACGAGCAGTACTTC